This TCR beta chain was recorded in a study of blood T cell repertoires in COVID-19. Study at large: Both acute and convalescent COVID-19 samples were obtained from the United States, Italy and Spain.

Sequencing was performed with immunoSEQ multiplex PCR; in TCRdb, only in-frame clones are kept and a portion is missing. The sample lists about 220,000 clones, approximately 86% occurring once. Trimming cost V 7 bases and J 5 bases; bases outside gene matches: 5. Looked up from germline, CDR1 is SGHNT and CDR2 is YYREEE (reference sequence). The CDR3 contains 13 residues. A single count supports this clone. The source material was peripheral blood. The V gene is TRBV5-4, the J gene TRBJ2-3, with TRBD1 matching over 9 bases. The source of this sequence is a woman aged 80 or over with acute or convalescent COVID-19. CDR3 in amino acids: CASGWTGEDTQYF. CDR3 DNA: TGTGCCAGCGGATGGACAGGGGAAGATACGCAGTATTTT.